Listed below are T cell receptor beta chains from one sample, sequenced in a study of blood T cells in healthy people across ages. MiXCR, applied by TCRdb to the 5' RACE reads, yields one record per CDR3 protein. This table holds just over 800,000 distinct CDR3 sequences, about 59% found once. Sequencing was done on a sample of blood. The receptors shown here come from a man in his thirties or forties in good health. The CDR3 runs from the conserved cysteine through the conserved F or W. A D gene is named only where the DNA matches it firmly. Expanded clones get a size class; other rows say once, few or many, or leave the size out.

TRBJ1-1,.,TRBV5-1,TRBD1,TGCGCCAGCAGCTTAAGACAGGGTGGGTTTGATGAAGCTTTCTTT,CASSLRQGGFDEAFF
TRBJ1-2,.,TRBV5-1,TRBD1,TGCGCCAGCAGCCACGGGACAGGGGGAGGAGGTAACTATGGCTACACCTTC,CASSHGTGGGGNYGYTF
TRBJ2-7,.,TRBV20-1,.,TGCAGTGCTAGAGATCCCAGTTTCTACGAGCAGTACTTC,CSARDPSFYEQYF
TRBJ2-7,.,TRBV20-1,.,TGCAGTGGAGGAAAGCGGGCCTACGAGCAGTACTTC,CSGGKRAYEQYF
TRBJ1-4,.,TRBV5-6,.,TGTGCCAGCAGCAAAGGGCCCCGCGCAAATGAAAAACTGTTTTTT,CASSKGPRANEKLFF
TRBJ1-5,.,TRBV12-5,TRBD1,TGTGCTAGTGCCCTGGACAGGGCGCAGCCCCAGCATTTT,CASALDRAQPQHF
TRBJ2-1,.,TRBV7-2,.,TGTGCCAGCAGCTCGCAGGGGGGGCTAGGAAATGAGCAGTTCTTC,CASSSQGGLGNEQFF
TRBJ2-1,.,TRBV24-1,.,TGTGCCACCAGTGACACGGGCGCTTACAATGAGCAGTTCTTC,CATSDTGAYNEQFF
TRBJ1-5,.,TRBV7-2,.,TGTGCCAGCAGCCCCCCAGGGATTAGCAATCAGCCCCAGCATTTT,CASSPPGISNQPQHF
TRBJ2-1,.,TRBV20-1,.,TGCAGTGCGGAAAGATCGGGGTTTAATGAGCAGTTCTTC,CSAERSGFNEQFF
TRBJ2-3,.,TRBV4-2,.,TGTGCCAGCACCTGGGGGCGGGAGACAGATACGCAGTATTTT,CASTWGRETDTQYF
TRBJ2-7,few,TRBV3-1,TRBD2,TGTGCCAGCAGCTGGACTAGTTACGAGCAGTACTTC,CASSWTSYEQYF
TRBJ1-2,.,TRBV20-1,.,TGCAGTGCTAGAGAGTCGGAGGGGTACTATGGCTACACCTTC,CSARESEGYYGYTF
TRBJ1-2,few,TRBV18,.,TGTGCCAGCTCACCAAGTACGGAGAACTATGGCTACACCTTC,CASSPSTENYGYTF
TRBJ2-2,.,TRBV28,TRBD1,TGTGCCAGCAGTTTTCCCGACAGGGCCGGGGAGCTGTTTTTT,CASSFPDRAGELFF
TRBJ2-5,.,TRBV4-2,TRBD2,TGTGCCAGCAGCCAAGAAACGGGACTAGCGCTCAAGACCCAGTACTTC,CASSQETGLALKTQYF
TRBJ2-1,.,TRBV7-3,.,TGTGCCAGCAGCTTAGGGCGGGCCTCCCTAAGCAATGAGCAGTTCTTC,CASSLGRASLSNEQFF
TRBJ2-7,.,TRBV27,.,TGTGCCAGCAGTTTATACTTAGAGGGGCACGAGCAGTACTTC,CASSLYLEGHEQYF
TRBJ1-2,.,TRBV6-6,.,TGTGCCAGCAGACTTTCCGGGACCGAAGCCAACTATGGCTACACCTTC,CASRLSGTEANYGYTF
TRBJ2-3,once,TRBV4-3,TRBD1,TGCGCCAGCAGCCAAGAAAGGACAGGGGCGAAAGATACGCAGTATTTT,CASSQERTGAKDTQYF
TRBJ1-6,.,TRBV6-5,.,TGTGCCAGCTGTCCGGGGGCAAATTCACCCCTCCACTTT,CASCPGANSPLHF
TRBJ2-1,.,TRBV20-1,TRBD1,TGCAGTGCCCACGACAGGGGACTCTCCTACAATGAGCAGTTCTTC,CSAHDRGLSYNEQFF
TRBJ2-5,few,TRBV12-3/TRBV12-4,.,TGTGCCAGCAGTTCCTCGGACGGAAACAATGAGCAGTACTTC,CASSSSDGNNEQYF
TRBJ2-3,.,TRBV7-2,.,TGTGCCAGCAGCGACGGGGGACCTAGCACAGATACGCAGTATTTT,CASSDGGPSTDTQYF
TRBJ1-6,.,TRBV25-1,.,TGTGCCAGCAGTGAATGGGGTGCCTCCTATAATTCACCCCTCCACTTT,CASSEWGASYNSPLHF
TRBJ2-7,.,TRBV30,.,TGTGCCTGGAGTGCTAGGCAGGGAGACTCCTACGAGCAGTACTTC,CAWSARQGDSYEQYF
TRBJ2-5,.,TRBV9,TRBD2,TGTGCCAGCAGCCCGCGCGGAGGCGCGGGGGGCAAAGAGACCCAGTACTTC,CASSPRGGAGGKETQYF
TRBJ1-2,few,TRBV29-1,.,TGCAGCGCCTCCGATAACTATGGCTACACCTTC,CSASDNYGYTF
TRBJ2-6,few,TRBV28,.,TGTGCCAGCAGTTTATTGACTAATTCTGGGGCCAACGTCCTGACTTTC,CASSLLTNSGANVLTF
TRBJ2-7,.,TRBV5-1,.,TGCGCCAGCAGCTCGACCACGCTTGAGGGCACCTACGAGCAGTACTTC,CASSSTTLEGTYEQYF
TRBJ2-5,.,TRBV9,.,TGTGCCAGCAGCGTAGAGGGTTTTGGGGGGCGAGGAGAGACCCAGTACTTC,CASSVEGFGGRGETQYF
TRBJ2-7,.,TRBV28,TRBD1,TGTGCCAGCAACCCCCCCGACAGGGGTGGCAACGAGCAGTACTTC,CASNPPDRGGNEQYF
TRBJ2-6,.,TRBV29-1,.,TGCAGCGTCCCCACTGGGGCCAACGTCCTGACTTTC,CSVPTGANVLTF
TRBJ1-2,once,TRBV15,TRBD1,TGTGCCACCAGCTCCCGGCGGACAGGGGATGGCTACACCTTC,CATSSRRTGDGYTF
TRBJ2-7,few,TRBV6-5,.,TGTGCCAGCTCACTCGGCGCTTTCTACGAGCAGTACTTC,CASSLGAFYEQYF
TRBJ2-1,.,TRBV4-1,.,TGCGCCAGCAGCCTTGGACCCGCGGATGAGCAGTTCTTC,CASSLGPADEQFF
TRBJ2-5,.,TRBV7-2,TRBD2,TGTGCCAGCAGCTTCCCTAGCGGGGGGTCCTTTGGGCAGTACTTC,CASSFPSGGSFGQYF